This entry describes one T cell receptor beta chain. The antigen is unknown. The data belong to a study of T cell responses to AZD1222 COVID-19 vaccine. Findings of the study overall: When two AZD1222 doses had been given, Spike-specific TCR breadth and depth rose. CD4 TCRs covered the whole spike, strongest at regions 160-218 and 743-854.

The protocol was immunoSEQ multiplex PCR, while the TCRdb copy is restricted to in-frame clones and leaves out a portion. The sample lists more than 95,000 clones; approximately 90% were seen once. The length of the CDR3 is 14 residues. In germline, CDR1 is DFQATT, CDR2 SNEGSKA (reference sequence). Trimming pared 3 bases from V and 3 bases from J, leaving 12 bases between. Here the sequenced sample was peripheral blood, taken on day 0 of AZD1222 vaccination. This receptor was identified in an adult in good health. The rearrangement links TRBV20-1 to TRBJ2-1; a weak D match, TRBD1 (6 bases). The DNA for the CDR3 is TGCAGTGCTAGTTTGGCCAGGGGCTACAATGAGCAGTTCTTC. This encodes CSASLARGYNEQFF.